These T cell receptor beta chains were read from a single sample in a study of cytomegalovirus exposure and HLA in healthy donors. Profiled with immunoSEQ multiplex PCR; TCRdb holds only in-frame clones, not every one. Here the sample table reports approximately 37,000 clones. The sequenced material came from PBMCs. All receptors come from a male donor in good health and CMV-seronegative. The CDR3 runs from the conserved cysteine through the conserved F or W. A D gene is named only where the DNA matches it firmly.

D: .; V: TRBV5-6; length: 15; J: TRBJ1-6; DNA: TGTGCCAGCAGCTTGAGGGGAGGAAAAAATTCACCCCTCCACTTT; CDR3: CASSLRGGKNSPLHF
D: .; V: TRBV19; length: 15; J: TRBJ1-5; DNA: TGTGCCAGTAGTTTCCAGGGGAGCAGCAATCAGCCCCAGCATTTT; CDR3: CASSFQGSSNQPQHF
D: .; V: TRBV18; length: 13; J: TRBJ2-7; DNA: TGTGCCAGCTCATCACAGGAGCCCTACGAGCAGTACTTC; CDR3: CASSSQEPYEQYF
D: TRBD1; V: TRBV9; length: 14; J: TRBJ1-1; DNA: TGTGCCAGCAGCACAAAGACAGGGTTCACTGAAGCTTTCTTT; CDR3: CASSTKTGFTEAFF
D: .; V: TRBV19; length: 15; J: TRBJ1-5; DNA: TGTGCCAGTACTGGAGGGTACTATAGCAATCAGCCCCAGCATTTT; CDR3: CASTGGYYSNQPQHF
D: TRBD1; V: TRBV13; length: 14; J: TRBJ2-2; DNA: TGTGCCAGCCAAACGGGACAGCGAACCGGGGAGCTGTTTTTT; CDR3: CASQTGQRTGELFF
D: .; V: TRBV18; length: 13; J: TRBJ2-6; DNA: TGTGCCAGCTCAAGTGACAGGGCCAACGTCCTGACTTTC; CDR3: CASSSDRANVLTF
D: .; V: TRBV13; length: 14; J: TRBJ1-3; DNA: TGTGCCAGCAGCTTCAAGGGGAATGGAAACACCATATATTTT; CDR3: CASSFKGNGNTIYF
D: .; V: TRBV18; length: 12; J: TRBJ1-2; DNA: TGTGCCACCAGTGGGGAGGCCTATGGCTACACCTTC; CDR3: CATSGEAYGYTF
D: .; V: TRBV2; length: 15; J: TRBJ1-4; DNA: TGTGCCAGCACCCAATCTTGGGGGAGGGGTGAAAAACTGTTTTTT; CDR3: CASTQSWGRGEKLFF
D: .; V: TRBV19; length: 16; J: TRBJ1-6; DNA: TGTGCCAGTAGTACAGAGGGGGGACTCTGGAATTCACCCCTCCACTTT; CDR3: CASSTEGGLWNSPLHF
D: TRBD1; V: TRBV6-5; length: 14; J: TRBJ1-2; DNA: TGTGCCAGCAGGAGGACAGGGCGTGCCTATGGCTACACCTTC; CDR3: CASRRTGRAYGYTF
D: .; V: TRBV19; length: 18; J: TRBJ1-4; DNA: TGTGCCAGTACCGCGTCGTTCCTATCTTACCGAATCGGAGGAAAACTGTTTTTT; CDR3: CASTASFLSYRIGGKLFF
D: .; V: TRBV9; length: 15; J: TRBJ1-1; DNA: TGTGCCAGCAGCGTTGGTTCTCAGGGGAACACTGAAGCTTTCTTT; CDR3: CASSVGSQGNTEAFF